This is a list of T cell receptor beta chains from one sample in a study of blood T cell repertoires in COVID-19. The method was immunoSEQ multiplex PCR; TCRdb's version includes in-frame clones alone and lacks a portion of them. The data contain some 260,000 clones, 85% to 90% of them singletons. Sequenced: PBMCs or T cells enriched from blood (not recorded which). The source of these receptors is a man aged 35-49 years who had recovered from COVID-19. Each CDR3 is given with its conserved first and last residue. A D gene is named only where the DNA matches it firmly. Clone size is stated in some rows and not others, as once, few, many or a class when expanded.

cdr3_length j_call v_call clone_size d_call cdr3_nt cdr3_aa
15 TRBJ2-7 TRBV18 - TRBD2 TGTGCCAGCTCACAGACTAGCGGGGTCTCCTACGAGCAGTACTTC CASSQTSGVSYEQYF
14 TRBJ1-1 TRBV6-5 - TRBD1 TGTGCCAGCAGTCTCGGGACAGGGGGCACTGAAGCTTTCTTT CASSLGTGGTEAFF
13 TRBJ1-2 TRBV18 - - TGTGCCAGCTCACCAGCGAGTGACTATGGCTACACCTTC CASSPASDYGYTF
14 TRBJ1-4 TRBV5-5 few - TGTGCCAGCAGCTTGCACGCAGGAAATGAAAAACTGTTTTTT CASSLHAGNEKLFF
18 TRBJ1-5 TRBV4-1 - - TGCGCCAGCAGCCACGATCCTAAACAGGGTTGGAGCAATCAGCCCCAGCATTTT CASSHDPKQGWSNQPQHF
16 TRBJ2-1 TRBV6-6 - TRBD2 TGTGCCAGCAGTGGGACTAGCGGGAGCTCCTACAATGAGCAGTTCTTC CASSGTSGSSYNEQFF
18 TRBJ1-4 TRBV5-1 few TRBD1 TGCGCCAGCAGCCAACCGGACAGGGGGACCCGGACTAATGAAAAACTGTTTTTT CASSQPDRGTRTNEKLFF
13 TRBJ1-2 TRBV12-3/TRBV12-4 once - TGTGCCAGCAGCTTTCCGGGGAGGGATGGCTACACCTTC CASSFPGRDGYTF
13 TRBJ1-1 TRBV19 - - TGTGCCAGTTTTCGACAGACGAACACTGAAGCTTTCTTT CASFRQTNTEAFF
16 TRBJ1-2 TRBV15 - TRBD1 TGTGCCACCAGCAAAGATGGGACAGGGAGGGGTGGTGGCTACACCTTC CATSKDGTGRGGGYTF
14 TRBJ2-7 TRBV7-7 - TRBD2 TGTGCCAGCAGCTTAGTGGCGGGAGTGACCGAGCAGTACTTC CASSLVAGVTEQYF
11 TRBJ1-5 TRBV23-1 once - TGCGCCAGCAGCCCTTTCCCGGTACGGCATTTT CASSPFPVRHF
16 TRBJ1-6 TRBV7-2 - - TGTGCCAGCAGCTTTACAGGGAGCTCCTATAATTCACCCCTCCACTTT CASSFTGSSYNSPLHF
15 TRBJ2-7 TRBV5-4 - TRBD2 TGTGCCAGCAGCGTGAGACTAGCGGGAGCCTACGAGCAGTACTTC CASSVRLAGAYEQYF
15 TRBJ2-3 TRBV20-1 - TRBD1 TGCAGTGCTAGTTTACAGGGGGTATCAGCAGATACGCAGTATTTT CSASLQGVSADTQYF
16 TRBJ2-7 TRBV15 - TRBD2 TGTGCCACCAGCAGAAATCTAGCGGGGGGCCACTACGAGCAGTACTTC CATSRNLAGGHYEQYF